This TCR beta chain was obtained from a study of blood T cell repertoires in COVID-19 (dated by TCRdb to the early 2020s). Broadly, across the study: The collaborator samples originated in the United States, Italy and Spain and spanned the acute and convalescent phases of COVID-19. The samples were drawn from the first 160 participants of the ongoing ImmuneRACE study and from over a thousand subjects provided by 6 global collaborators. The prospective study material was composed of cDNA or gDNA derived from T cells, B-cell-depleted T cells, or PBMCs. A de-identified subject ID, COVID-19 status, age in years and sex were almost always included in the sample metadata. Deeply sampled blood TCRbeta repertoires from subjects exposed to, actively infected with, or recovered from COVID-19 were included in the dataset. The repertoires were made available in a free public database intended to serve as a resource for research on the immune response to SARS-CoV-2. Where available, HLA class I and class II types were obtained from metadata supplied by the sample provider rather than from assay-based typing.

CDR1 and CDR2, per the germline V gene (reference sequence), are LGHDT and YNNKEL. Spanning cysteine to phenylalanine, the CDR3 consists of 13 amino acids. Solely the CDR3 DNA is kept, with 39 bases framed from the first base. V loses 3 bases of germline sequence and J loses 2 bases, and the interval between the two ends is 7 bases. Worth noting for this clone: Its antigen remains unidentified. Per-base quality was not reported, and no clone a single base away is much larger than it.

TCRbeta CDR3 regions were amplified from genomic DNA by means of the immunoSEQ Assay, a bias-controlled multiplex PCR. On the study's bioinformatics: Nucleated cell counts per sample were estimated from amplification of reference gene primers within the assay. To quantify the absolute abundance of each unique TCRbeta CDR3 rearrangement, sequence reads were collapsed and filtered. Productive Simpson clonality was computed per sample as the square root of Simpson's diversity index over productive rearrangements. Held by TCRdb, this immuneACCESS table contains in-frame sequences only and omits some clones. Under half of the omission traces to an unresolved V gene where checked; the cause of the rest is unknown. V, J and clone size are those of that table, while D and trimming were read from the DNA. The table for this sample lists 250,000 to 300,000 clones; approximately 80% of them were counted only once. The ten largest make up 5% of the sample.

Enrolling through a virtual design, the prospective study's participants ranged in age from roughly 18 to 95 years and lived across roughly 23 United States geographic areas. In the prospective study, cohorts were assigned on the basis of participant-reported clinical history obtained from a screening survey and a study questionnaire. Exposed participants had been in contact, within 2 weeks of entering the study, with a person who had a PCR-confirmed or clinician-diagnosed case of COVID-19. Each participant in the prospective study had whole blood, serum and a nasopharyngeal or oropharyngeal swab collected by mobile phlebotomists. Participants in the prospective study had the option to provide additional blood draws and questionnaires over a roughly 2-month period. Before DNA extraction, prospective study blood samples were shipped either frozen or at room temperature. Study-level results and caveats: Clinical and demographic metadata were provided uncurated, with the amount varying by source and participant.

Sequenced: PBMCs or T cells enriched from blood (not recorded which). This receptor chain uses TRBV3-1 (or the pseudogene TRBV3-2) and TRBJ2-5; TRBD1 is a possible D gene, resting on 5 matching bases. The TCR was taken from a man aged 40-49 years who had been exposed to COVID-19. The DNA sequence is TGTGCCAGCAGCCACCCAGGGCAAGAGACCCAGTACTTC. Translated, it gives CASSHPGQETQYF.